This T cell receptor (beta chain) was captured in a study of blood T cell repertoires in COVID-19. Methods used by the authors: How many nucleated cells were present was estimated from reference gene primer amplification. Only in-frame clones appear in the TCRdb table, and some are missing; sequencing was by immunoSEQ multiplex PCR. The DNA was the basis for D and trimming; V, J and clone size are from that table. The repertoire holds around 250,000 clones, with around 87% as singletons. Deletions cut 3 bases from V and 4 bases from J, with 13 bases between. Germline V gives CDR1 LGHNA, CDR2 YSLEER. The CDR3 runs 14 residues.

Specimen: peripheral blood. This rearrangement joins TRBV4-3 to TRBJ2-7; D not resolved. The sequence was obtained from a woman in her 70s with active or convalescent COVID-19. The CDR3 DNA follows: TGCGCCAGCAGCCAGCTATTCGGGTTGTACGAGCAGTACTTC. Encoded protein: CASSQLFGLYEQYF.